This T cell receptor (beta chain) was observed in a study of blood T cell repertoires in COVID-19. As for the study in general: Samples representing acute and convalescent COVID-19 were sourced from the United States, Italy and Spain. T cells, B-cell-depleted T cells, or PBMCs provided the cDNA or gDNA that served as material.

All enrollees were about 18 to 89 years old and from about 24 US areas. This clone was seen just once. The sample contains more than one DNA sequence encoding this CDR3. Study processing details: Amplified reference gene primers provided the basis for estimating nucleated cell counts. Sequencing used immunoSEQ multiplex PCR; TCRdb keeps in-frame clones, though not all of them. For V, J and clone size, that table is used; D and trimming come from the DNA. This sample has approximately 230,000 clones; 86% occur once, and the top ten carry roughly a sixth. Germline CDR1 reads SEHNR; CDR2 reads FQNEAQ (reference sequence). The CDR3 runs 13 residues. Deletions cut 5 bases from V and 1 base from J, with 9 bases between.

Sequencing was carried out using PBMCs or T cells enriched from blood (not recorded which). V is TRBV7-9 and J is TRBJ2-7; D is perhaps TRBD2 (6 bases). This clonotype originated in a man aged 18 to 30 who had recovered from COVID-19. CDR3 DNA: TGTGCCAGCAGCCCCGGGGGTTCCTACGAGCAGTACTTC. It encodes CASSPGGSYEQYF.